This TCR beta chain derives from a study of blood T cell repertoires in COVID-19 (dated by TCRdb to the early 2020s). A note on the overall study: Samples covering the acute and convalescent phases of COVID-19 were provided by collaborators in the United States, Italy and Spain. The repertoires were released in a freely available public database meant as a resource for research on the immune response to SARS-CoV-2. The prospective study material was composed of cDNA or gDNA derived from T cells, B-cell-depleted T cells, or PBMCs. Nearly every sample came with metadata listing a de-identified subject ID, COVID-19 status, age in years and sex. Where HLA class I and class II types were available, the types were taken from metadata supplied by the sample provider, not from assay-based typing. The dataset comprised deeply sampled blood TCRbeta repertoires from subjects exposed to, actively infected with, or recovered from COVID-19. Samples came from the ongoing ImmuneRACE study (first 160 participants) plus 1,254 subjects from 6 global collaborators.

From the cysteine through the phenylalanine, the CDR3 covers 12 amino acids. Of the read, only the CDR3 DNA is kept; its 36 bases are in frame from base 1. The germline V gene sets CDR1 to MGHRA and CDR2 to YSYEKL. V is reduced by 6 bases and J by 2 bases, leaving a spacing of 7 bases between them. Collaborating institutions collected whole blood in K2EDTA tubes following their own protocols. For TCRbeta analysis, collaborators shipped samples as frozen whole blood, isolated PBMCs, or DNA extracted from either of those sample types. Overall results and qualifications from the work: Clinical and demographic metadata were provided uncurated, with the amount varying by source and participant.

The immunoSEQ Assay, a bias-controlled multiplex PCR, was used to amplify TCRbeta CDR3 regions from genomic DNA. Concerning the study's data processing: Within the assay, amplification of reference gene primers was used to estimate how many nucleated cells each sample contained. To quantify the absolute abundance of each unique TCRbeta CDR3 rearrangement, sequence reads were collapsed and filtered. For each sample, productive Simpson clonality was calculated as the square root of Simpson's diversity index across productive rearrangements. TCRdb carries this immuneACCESS record with in-frame sequences only. Its versions omit some clonotypes, under half of them owing to an unresolved V gene in the studies checked, with the rest unexplained. Clone size and V and J calls were adopted from that table, with D and trimming inferred from the DNA. The sample table lists 110,000 to 150,000 clones, 80% to 85% of them with a count of one. The ten largest account for more than 7% of the sample.

Of note for this clone: Its antigen target is currently unknown. No base-level quality is on record; no much larger clone is a single base apart. The same CDR3 is also encoded by other DNA sequences in this sample.

The rearranged chain carries TRBV4-1 and TRBJ1-1; no D gene call is confident. This receptor was identified in a human donor in a cohort sampled during active COVID-19. The specimen sequenced was peripheral blood. The CDR3 reads CASSPGNTEAFF. The DNA is TGCGCCAGCAGTCCAGGTAACACTGAAGCTTTCTTT.